This T cell receptor beta chain was sequenced in a study of patients and donors after allogeneic stem cell transplantation. The V gene lost 4 bases and the J gene lost 4 bases, with 15 bases spanning the gap. The V gene's germline CDR1 is SGHRS and CDR2 YFSETQ. The CDR3 extends over 15 amino acids. TCRdb processed the RT-PCR reads anew with MiXCR; each CDR3 protein has one entry. Of 920,000 or so distinct CDR3 sequences listed, approximately 18% are singletons. This clonotype was recorded at least ten times. This TCR came from a human donor who was either an allogeneic HSCT recipient or a stem cell or donor lymphocyte infusion donor (not recorded which). It is not recorded whose cells these are; they may come from a transplant donor. Sequencing was performed on blood, either unsorted or a sorted T cell fraction (not recorded which). The chain uses TRBV5-1 and TRBJ2-1; TRBD2 is a possible D gene (6 bases). The CDR3 bases are TGCGCCAGCAGCCTGACCGGGACTGGATACAATGAGCAGTTCTTC. Its protein is CASSLTGTGYNEQFF.